This T cell receptor (beta chain) was profiled in a study of CD8 T cells in Susac syndrome (dated by TCRdb to between 2019 and 2020). Broadly, across the study: Of the Susac syndrome patients who were sequenced, roughly 8 were in clinical remission while six had clinically active disease. At blood withdrawal, Susac syndrome patients were either therapy-naive, taking corticosteroids (in some cases with IVIg as well), or taking IVIg alone. Whether CD8+ T cell activation and differentiation in Susac syndrome was antigen driven was tested using repertoire sequencing. The study compared CD8+ T cell repertoire clonality among 12 healthy donors, about 14 Susac syndrome patients and fewer than 19 multiple sclerosis patients. Results the study describes overall, beyond this receptor: The TCR sequencing and HLA analysis was acknowledged to have included a relatively small number of individuals. Looking at Susac-specific public clones, the researchers identified approximately 15 in the total CD8+ repertoire and a few in the CD8+ TEMRA repertoire. Clonal expansion was observed in Susac syndrome CD8+ repertoires, with the highest expansion in CD8+ TEMRA cells and greater expansion in clinically active than in remitting patients.

V is reduced by 3 bases and J by 5 bases, leaving a spacing of 19 bases between them. CDR1 and CDR2 are drawn from the germline V gene: SQVTM, ANQGSEA. From its cysteine to its phenylalanine, the CDR3 spans 15 amino acids. Here the CDR3 DNA is all that survives: 45 bases in frame from base 1. Concerning this clonotype itself: The target of this receptor is not known. No per-base quality is available; no much larger clone lies one base away.

RNA was extracted with the RNeasy kit and roughly 0.5 to 1 ug was reverse transcribed using random hexamers. The immunoSEQ multiplex PCR assay, covering 54 Vbeta and 13 Jbeta segments, was used to amplify TCR beta CDR3 regions. To correct PCR amplification bias, a synthetic template baseline was used for both primer optimization and computational correction. The authors' pipeline ran thus. Only productive sequences were kept, with reads annotated to V, D and J genes according to IMGT and analyzed in immunoSEQ Analyzer. Clonality was computed as one minus Shannon entropy normalized by log2 of the number of productive unique sequences. Public and private clones were assessed among the 100 most prevalent clones of each patient and control. Clones were defined as Susac-specific when absent from the healthy and MS cohorts, from about a thousand published viral clones and from other ImmuneACCESS disease sequences. TCRdb's own reprocessing of the public reads used fastp at Q25 and MiXCR and kept productive beta chains. Entries are consolidated by CDR3 protein sequence, retaining the most common genes and DNA. These V and J calls are TCRdb output, not the study's own analysis. The table for this sample lists about 190,000 distinct CDR3 sequences; 95% of them were counted only once. The ten largest clones add up to around 0.15% of the sample.

Peripheral blood CD8+ and CD4+ T cells from healthy donors, Susac syndrome patients and multiple sclerosis patients were profiled using high-throughput TCR beta sequencing. The Susac syndrome patients fulfilled recently defined diagnostic criteria for either definite or probable disease. Bulk CD8+ and CD4+ T cells were purified by magnetic negative isolation, while CD8+ TEMRA cells were enriched using FACS. Blood was drawn into EDTA tubes, processed within 24 hours, and PBMCs were isolated by density gradient centrifugation. PBMCs intended for TCR sequencing were cryopreserved in liquid nitrogen and thawed later in a water bath at 37 degrees C. The sorted or isolated CD4+, CD8+ and CD8+ TEMRA cells reached a purity of at least 90%.

The receptor was derived from a human donor with Susac syndrome. This sequence uses TRBV29-1 and TRBJ1-2; no D segment can be confidently identified. Sequenced: CD8+ T cells from PBMCs. The CDR3 protein is CSVDAVGPWKYGYTF. The bases read TGCAGCGTTGATGCTGTCGGGCCTTGGAAGTATGGCTACACCTTC.